The rows below give T cell receptor beta chains drawn from one sample of a study of cytomegalovirus exposure and HLA in healthy donors. Sequencing used immunoSEQ multiplex PCR; TCRdb keeps in-frame clones, though not all of them. The sample consists of approximately 160,000 clones, roughly three quarters of them appearing once. The specimen was PBMCs. The source is a male donor in good health and CMV-seropositive. The CDR3 runs from the conserved cysteine through the conserved F or W. A D gene is named only where the DNA matches it firmly. Clone size is stated in some rows and not others, as once, few, many or a class when expanded.

V	J	D	size	DNA	CDR3
TRBV6-5	TRBJ1-3	NA	NA	TGTGCCAGCAGTTTGGGGGGTCTACCTGGAAACACCATATATTTT	CASSLGGLPGNTIYF
TRBV14	TRBJ2-7	NA	NA	TGTGCCAGCAGCCAGGGCCCGACCGTCTCCTACGAGCAGTACTTC	CASSQGPTVSYEQYF
TRBV2	TRBJ1-1	NA	few	TGTGCCAGCAGACCCGACAGGAACACTGAAGCTTTCTTT	CASRPDRNTEAFF
TRBV7-9	TRBJ2-1	NA	NA	TGTGCCAGCAGCCCCGGAACAGGGAGAGTGGACAATGAGCAGTTCTTC	CASSPGTGRVDNEQFF
TRBV7-2	TRBJ2-5	NA	once	TGTGCCAGCAGCCTACCCGAGTTTCAAGAGACCCAGTACTTC	CASSLPEFQETQYF
TRBV19	TRBJ2-1	NA	NA	TGTGCCAGTAGCCCCGACTACGGGGAGCAGTTCTTC	CASSPDYGEQFF
TRBV27	TRBJ2-7	NA	once	TGTGCCAGCAGCGTGGGCGGGGAGCAGTACTTC	CASSVGGEQYF
TRBV7-9	TRBJ1-2	NA	NA	TGTGCCAGCAGCCTAGGGGCTAATGGCTACACCTTC	CASSLGANGYTF
TRBV5-1	TRBJ1-2	NA	NA	TGCGCCAGCAGCGGAACAGGAATCCGACCACATGGCTACACCTTC	CASSGTGIRPHGYTF
TRBV5-1	TRBJ1-2	TRBD1	NA	TGCGCCAGCAGCGGAACAGGGGTTGGCTACACCTTC	CASSGTGVGYTF
TRBV7-2	TRBJ2-7	NA	NA	TGTGCCAGCAGCCCCAAGCGCGGGGTTGAAGAGCAGTACTTC	CASSPKRGVEEQYF
TRBV27	TRBJ2-1	TRBD2	NA	TGTGCCAGCAGTCCGGGGGGGAGCTCCTACAATGAGCAGTTCTTC	CASSPGGSSYNEQFF
TRBV6-5	TRBJ2-7	NA	NA	TGTGCCAGCAGTTGGACTAACTACGAGCAGTACTTC	CASSWTNYEQYF
TRBV19	TRBJ2-3	TRBD2	NA	TGTGCCAGTAGTATATCTAGCGGGGGGTCTAGCACAGATACGCAGTATTTT	CASSISSGGSSTDTQYF
TRBV5-7	TRBJ1-2	NA	few	TGTGCCAGCAGCTCATGGGCGCAGCCGTCCTCCTTCTGTTATGGCTACACCTTC	CASSSWAQPSSFCYGYTF
TRBV19	TRBJ1-1	NA	few	TGTGCCAGTAGTATAGAAAGACAGATGAACACTGAAGCTTTCTTT	CASSIERQMNTEAFF
TRBV5-1	TRBJ2-3	NA	NA	TGCGCCAGCAGCTTGGAAGGCCAGGGGAACACAGATACGCAGTATTTT	CASSLEGQGNTDTQYF
TRBV19	TRBJ1-2	TRBD1	NA	TGTGCCAGTAGTCCCCTGGACAGGGCGCACTATGGCTACACCTTC	CASSPLDRAHYGYTF
TRBV4-1	TRBJ1-2	TRBD1	NA	TGCGCCAGCAGCCTACTCATGGGACAGTCTAACTATGGCTACACCTTC	CASSLLMGQSNYGYTF
TRBV6-1	TRBJ2-1	NA	NA	TGTGCCAGCAGTGAAGTGTGGGGGGTTTCCTACAATGAGCAGTTCTTC	CASSEVWGVSYNEQFF
TRBV2	TRBJ2-7	NA	NA	TGTGCCAGCACTCCGCGGGACAGCTCCTACGAGCAGTACTTC	CASTPRDSSYEQYF
TRBV5-4	TRBJ2-7	TRBD1	once	TGTGCCAGCAGCTTGGGTGCACCTGGGGGACAGCCCTACGAGCAGTACTTC	CASSLGAPGGQPYEQYF
TRBV27	TRBJ1-2	TRBD1	NA	TGTGCCAGCAGTACCCTGGACAGGGGCGGCGGCTACACCTTC	CASSTLDRGGGYTF
TRBV4-1	TRBJ2-3	NA	once	TGCGCCAGCAGCCTTACCCCGACTCGGGATACGCAGTATTTT	CASSLTPTRDTQYF
TRBV5-1	TRBJ2-5	TRBD1	once	TGCGCCAGCAGCCGGGACAGGGCGGAGACCCAGTACTTC	CASSRDRAETQYF
TRBV19	TRBJ2-1	TRBD2	NA	TGTGCCAGTAGTCCCCCGGGACTAGCGGGGGGGACGGAGCAGTTCTTC	CASSPPGLAGGTEQFF
TRBV4-2	TRBJ1-1	NA	NA	TGTGCCAGCAGCCAAGGGGAGGAATTGAACACTGAAGCTTTCTTT	CASSQGEELNTEAFF
TRBV30	TRBJ2-1	TRBD2	NA	TGTGCCTGGAGTGAGGGAGCGGGGGTGAGCTCCTACAATGAGCAGTTCTTC	CAWSEGAGVSSYNEQFF
TRBV27	TRBJ1-6	TRBD1	NA	TGTGCCAGCAGCACAGGGGGCGCGTATAATTCACCCCTCCACTTT	CASSTGGAYNSPLHF
TRBV19	TRBJ1-4	NA	NA	TGTGCCAGTAGTATGACGGGGGGCCCAACTAATGAAAAACTGTTTTTT	CASSMTGGPTNEKLFF
TRBV6-7	TRBJ1-1	NA	NA	TGTGCCAGCAGTTGGAGGGGGGGGGCGAACACTGAAGCTTTCTTT	CASSWRGGANTEAFF